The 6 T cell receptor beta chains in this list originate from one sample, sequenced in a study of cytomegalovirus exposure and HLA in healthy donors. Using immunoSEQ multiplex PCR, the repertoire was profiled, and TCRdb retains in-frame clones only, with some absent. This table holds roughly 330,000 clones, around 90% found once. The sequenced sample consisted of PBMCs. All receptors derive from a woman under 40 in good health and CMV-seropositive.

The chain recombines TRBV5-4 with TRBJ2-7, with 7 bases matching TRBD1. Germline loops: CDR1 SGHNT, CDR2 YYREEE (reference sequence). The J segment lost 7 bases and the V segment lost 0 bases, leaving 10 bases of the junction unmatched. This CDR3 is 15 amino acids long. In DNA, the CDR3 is TGTGCCAGCAGCTTGGTAGGCAGGGGGTTGAGTGAGCAGTACTTC. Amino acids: CASSLVGRGLSEQYF.

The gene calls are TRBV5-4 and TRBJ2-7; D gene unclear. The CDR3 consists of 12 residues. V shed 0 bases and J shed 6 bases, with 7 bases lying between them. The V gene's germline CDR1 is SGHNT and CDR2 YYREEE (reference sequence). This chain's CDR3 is CASSLALSEQYF. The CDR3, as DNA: TGTGCCAGCAGCTTGGCTCTGTCCGAGCAGTACTTC.

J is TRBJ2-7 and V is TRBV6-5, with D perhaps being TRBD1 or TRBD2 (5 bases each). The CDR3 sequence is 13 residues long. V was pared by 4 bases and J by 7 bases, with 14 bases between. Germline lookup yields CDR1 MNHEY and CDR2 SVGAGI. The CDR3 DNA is TGTGCCAGCAGTTCGGGGACGTATACGGAGCAGTACTTC. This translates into CASSSGTYTEQYF.

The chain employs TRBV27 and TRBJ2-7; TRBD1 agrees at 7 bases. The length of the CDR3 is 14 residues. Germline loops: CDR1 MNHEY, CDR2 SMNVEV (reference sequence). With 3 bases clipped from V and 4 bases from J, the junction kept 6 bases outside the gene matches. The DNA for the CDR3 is TGTGCCAGCAGTTTTAATGCAGGGGGTTACGAGCAGTACTTC. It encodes CASSFNAGGYEQYF.

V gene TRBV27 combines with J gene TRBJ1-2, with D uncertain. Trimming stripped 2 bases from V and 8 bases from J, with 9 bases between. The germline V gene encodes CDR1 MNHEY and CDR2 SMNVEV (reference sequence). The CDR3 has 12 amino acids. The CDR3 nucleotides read TGTGCCAGCAGTTTAAGGTTCCAAGGCTACACCTTC. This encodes CASSLRFQGYTF.

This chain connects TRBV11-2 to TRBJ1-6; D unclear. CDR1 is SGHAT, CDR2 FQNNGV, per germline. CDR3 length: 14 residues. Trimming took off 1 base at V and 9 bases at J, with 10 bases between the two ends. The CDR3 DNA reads TGTGCCAGCAGCTTAGTGGGTCCGGGTTCACCCCTCCACTTT. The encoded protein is CASSLVGPGSPLHF.